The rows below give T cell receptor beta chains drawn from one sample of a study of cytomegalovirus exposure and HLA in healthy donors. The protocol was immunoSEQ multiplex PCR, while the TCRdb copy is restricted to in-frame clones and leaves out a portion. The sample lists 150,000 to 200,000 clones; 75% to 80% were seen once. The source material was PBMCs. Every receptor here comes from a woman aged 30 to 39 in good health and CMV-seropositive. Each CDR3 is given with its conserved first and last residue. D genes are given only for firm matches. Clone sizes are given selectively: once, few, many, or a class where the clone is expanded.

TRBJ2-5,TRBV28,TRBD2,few,TGTGCCAGCAGTCCAGGTCCGACTAGCGGACAAGAGACCCAGTACTTC,CASSPGPTSGQETQYF
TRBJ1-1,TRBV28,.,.,TGTGCCAGCAGTTTACCTGAATGGGGGGGGGTGAGGACTGAAGCTTTCTTT,CASSLPEWGGVRTEAFF
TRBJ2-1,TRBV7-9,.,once,TGTGCCAGCAGCCCGTTAGAGGAGCAGTTCTTC,CASSPLEEQFF
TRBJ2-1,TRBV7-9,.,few,TGTTCCAGCAGCACGACAGAGAACAATGAGCAGTTCTTC,CSSSTTENNEQFF
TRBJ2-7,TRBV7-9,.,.,TGTTCCAGCAGCTTAATCGGAGACGAGCAGTACTTC,CSSSLIGDEQYF
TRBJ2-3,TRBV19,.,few,TGTGCCAGTAGTATAGGCAGGGATGCGGATACGCAGTATTTT,CASSIGRDADTQYF
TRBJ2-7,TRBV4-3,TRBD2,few,TGCGCCAGCAGCCAAGATCCAGCGGGAGGGCCAGGGGAGCAGTACTTC,CASSQDPAGGPGEQYF
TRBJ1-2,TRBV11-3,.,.,TGTGCCAGCAGCGGGGGCGGCTATGGCTACACCTTC,CASSGGGYGYTF
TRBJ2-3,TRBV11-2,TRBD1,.,TGTGCCAGCAGCTACCAGGCCAGGGGGCGCACAGATACGCAGTATTTT,CASSYQARGRTDTQYF
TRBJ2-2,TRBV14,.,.,TGTGCCAGCAGCCAATCCCCCGGGCTAGCCTGGCCCGGGGAGCTGTTTTTT,CASSQSPGLAWPGELFF
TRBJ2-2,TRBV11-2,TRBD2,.,TGTGCCAGCAGCTTTAGTGTAGCGGGTAACACCGGGGAGCTGTTTTTT,CASSFSVAGNTGELFF
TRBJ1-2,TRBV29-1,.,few,TGCAGCGTTCCGACAGATAACTATGGCTACACCTTC,CSVPTDNYGYTF
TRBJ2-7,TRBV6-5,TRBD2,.,TGTGCCAGCAGTTCCACTAGCGGACTCTACGAGCAGTACTTC,CASSSTSGLYEQYF
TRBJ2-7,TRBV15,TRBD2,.,TGTGCCACCAGCAGAGAGGGTAGCGGGAGAGCTTACGAGCAGTACTTC,CATSREGSGRAYEQYF
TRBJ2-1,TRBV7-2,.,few,TGCGCCAGCAGCCACGCACATACCACCTACAATGAGCAGTTCTTC,CASSHAHTTYNEQFF
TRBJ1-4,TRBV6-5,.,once,TGTGCCAGCAGTGGGCACAGAGCAACTAATGAAAAACTGTTTTTT,CASSGHRATNEKLFF
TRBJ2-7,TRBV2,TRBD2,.,TGTGCCAGCAGTGCTGTCGGGAGGGCAGGAGCCGAGCAGTACTTC,CASSAVGRAGAEQYF
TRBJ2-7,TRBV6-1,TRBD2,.,TGTGCCAGCAGGGAGCTAGCGGCCTCCTACGAGCAGTACTTC,CASRELAASYEQYF
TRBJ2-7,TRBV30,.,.,TGTGCCTGGGCCTTTCAACGGGACGAGCAGTACTTC,CAWAFQRDEQYF
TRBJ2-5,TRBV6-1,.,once,TGTGCCAGCAGTGACTTTCAAGAGACCCAGTACTTC,CASSDFQETQYF
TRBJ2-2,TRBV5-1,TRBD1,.,TGCGCCAGCAGCTTCATGACAGGGGGACGCACCGGGGAGCTGTTTTTT,CASSFMTGGRTGELFF
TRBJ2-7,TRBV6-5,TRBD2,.,TGTGCCAGCAGTAATAGCGGGGGGGCGGGCGAGCAGTACTTC,CASSNSGGAGEQYF
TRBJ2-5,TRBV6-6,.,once,TGTGCCAGCAGTTTGTCCGGGGTCCAAGAGACCCAGTACTTC,CASSLSGVQETQYF
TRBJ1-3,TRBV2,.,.,TGTGCCAGCAGGGCAAGGATGGGTTTTGACAGTCTCGCTGGAAACACCATATATTTT,CASRARMGFDSLAGNTIYF
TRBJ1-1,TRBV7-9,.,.,TGTGCCAGCAGCTTTCCAGACAGAGGCACTGAAGCTTTCTTT,CASSFPDRGTEAFF
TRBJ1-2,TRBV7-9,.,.,TGTGCCAGCAGCTTCGGGGACACCTCGAGCTACACCTTC,CASSFGDTSSYTF
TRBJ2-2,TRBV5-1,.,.,TGCGCCAGCAGCTTGGCCAAGAGCTCCGGGGAGCTGTTTTTT,CASSLAKSSGELFF
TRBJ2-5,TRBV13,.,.,TGTGCCAGCAGCTCACCGGGACTCGAATTCCAAGAGACCCAGTACTTC,CASSSPGLEFQETQYF
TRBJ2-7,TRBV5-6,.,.,TGTGCCAGCAGCTGGAGAAACCGGGAGAACCCCCGGTTCTACGAGCAGTACTTC,CASSWRNRENPRFYEQYF
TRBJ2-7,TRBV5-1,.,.,TGCGCCAGCAGCTTGGACAGGGCCCACGAGCAGTACTTC,CASSLDRAHEQYF
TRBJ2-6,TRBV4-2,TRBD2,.,TGTGCCAGCAGCCCACTAGCGGGTGGCTCTGGGGCCAACGTCCTGACTTTC,CASSPLAGGSGANVLTF